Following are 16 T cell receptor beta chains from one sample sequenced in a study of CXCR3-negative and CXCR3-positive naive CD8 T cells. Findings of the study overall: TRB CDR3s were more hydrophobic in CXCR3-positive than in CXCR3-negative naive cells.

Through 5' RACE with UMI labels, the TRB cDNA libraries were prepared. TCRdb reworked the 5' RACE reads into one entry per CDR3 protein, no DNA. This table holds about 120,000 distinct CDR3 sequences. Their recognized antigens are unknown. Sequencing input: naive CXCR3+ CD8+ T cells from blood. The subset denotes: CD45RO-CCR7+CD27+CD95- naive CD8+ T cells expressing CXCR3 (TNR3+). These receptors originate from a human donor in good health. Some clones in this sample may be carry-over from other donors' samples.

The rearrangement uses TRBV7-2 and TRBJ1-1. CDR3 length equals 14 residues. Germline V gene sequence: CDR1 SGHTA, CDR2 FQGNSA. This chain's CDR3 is CASSLLTVNTEAFF.

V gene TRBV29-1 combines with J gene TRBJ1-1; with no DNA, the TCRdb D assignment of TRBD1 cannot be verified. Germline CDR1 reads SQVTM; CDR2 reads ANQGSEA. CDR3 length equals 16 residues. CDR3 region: CSVEVGTGGMNTEAFF.

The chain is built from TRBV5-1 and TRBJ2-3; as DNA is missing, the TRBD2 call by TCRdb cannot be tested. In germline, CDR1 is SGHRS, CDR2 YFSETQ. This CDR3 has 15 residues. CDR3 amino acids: CASSFSAGPTDTQYF.

CDR3 loop: CASSLDRDSLIVNSPLHF. The J gene is TRBJ1-6, the V gene TRBV5-1; the TCRdb call, TRBD1, lacks DNA for checking. The CDR3 totals 18 residues. Germline values: CDR1 SGHRS, CDR2 YFSETQ.

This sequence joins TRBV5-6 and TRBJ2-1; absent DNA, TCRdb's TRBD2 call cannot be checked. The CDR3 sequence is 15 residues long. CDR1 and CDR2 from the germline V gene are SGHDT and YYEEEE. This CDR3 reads CASSVTSGSVYEQFF.

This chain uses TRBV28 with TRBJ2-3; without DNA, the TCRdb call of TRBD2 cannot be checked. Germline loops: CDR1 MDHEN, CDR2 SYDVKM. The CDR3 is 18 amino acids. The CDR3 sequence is CASSFGAVTSESTDTQYF.

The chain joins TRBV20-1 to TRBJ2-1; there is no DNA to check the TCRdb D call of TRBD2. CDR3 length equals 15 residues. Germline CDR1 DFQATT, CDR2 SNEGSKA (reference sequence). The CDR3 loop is CSARVGAGGVNEQFF.

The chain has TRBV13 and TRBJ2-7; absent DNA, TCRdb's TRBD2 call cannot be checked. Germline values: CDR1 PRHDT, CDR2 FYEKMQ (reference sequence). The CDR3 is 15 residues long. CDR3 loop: CASSLGGGDLYEQYF.

CDR3 protein: CASSELGGEAFF. The V call is TRBV25-1, the J call TRBJ1-1. CDR1 and CDR2 from the germline V gene are MGHDK and SYGVNS. The CDR3 length is 12 residues.

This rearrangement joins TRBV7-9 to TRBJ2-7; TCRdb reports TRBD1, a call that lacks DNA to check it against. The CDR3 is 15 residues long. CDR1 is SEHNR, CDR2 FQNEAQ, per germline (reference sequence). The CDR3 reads CASSSTGKMLREQYF.

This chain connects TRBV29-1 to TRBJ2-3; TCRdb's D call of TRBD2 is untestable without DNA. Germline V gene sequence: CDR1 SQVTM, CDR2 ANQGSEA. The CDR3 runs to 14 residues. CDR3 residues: CSVESRERTDTQYF.

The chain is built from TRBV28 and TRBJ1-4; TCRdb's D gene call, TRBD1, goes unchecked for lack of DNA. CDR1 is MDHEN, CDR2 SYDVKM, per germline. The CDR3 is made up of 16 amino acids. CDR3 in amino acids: CASSLYVGGTNEKLFF.

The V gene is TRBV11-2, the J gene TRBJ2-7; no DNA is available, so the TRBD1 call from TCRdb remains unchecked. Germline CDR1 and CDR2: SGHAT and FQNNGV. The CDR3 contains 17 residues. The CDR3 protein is CASSLDLWRTGYNEQYF.

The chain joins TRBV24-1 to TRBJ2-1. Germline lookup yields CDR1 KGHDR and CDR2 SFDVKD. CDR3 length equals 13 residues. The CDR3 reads CATSDLWLGEQFF.

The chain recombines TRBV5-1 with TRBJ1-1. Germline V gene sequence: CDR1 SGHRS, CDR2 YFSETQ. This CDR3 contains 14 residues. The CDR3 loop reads CASSFPGEGTEAFF.

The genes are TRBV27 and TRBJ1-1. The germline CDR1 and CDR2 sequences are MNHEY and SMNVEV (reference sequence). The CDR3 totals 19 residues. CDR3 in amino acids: CASSSSYGMLGFMNTEAFF.